This T cell receptor (beta chain) was observed in a study of blood T cell repertoires in COVID-19. Study information: PBMCs, B-cell-depleted T cells, or T cells were the source of the cDNA or gDNA that made up the material.

V was cut by 4 bases and J by 2 bases, with 18 bases left in between. CDR3 length: 17 residues. Germline CDR1 MNHEY, CDR2 SMNVEV (reference sequence). Original analysis: Amplified reference gene primers provided the basis for estimating nucleated cell counts. The protocol was immunoSEQ multiplex PCR, while the TCRdb copy is restricted to in-frame clones and leaves out a portion. For V, J and clone size, that table is used; D and trimming come from the DNA. In the table there are 250,000 or so clones, around 88% of which are singletons. Sequencing used PBMCs or T cells enriched from blood (not recorded which). The chain joins TRBV27 to TRBJ2-1; D uncertain. The receptor comes from a woman aged 40 to 50 with acute COVID-19. CDR3 region: CASSSQTFFQTYNEQFF. The CDR3 region has the DNA TGTGCCAGCAGTTCCCAGACTTTTTTCCAGACCTACAATGAGCAGTTCTTC.